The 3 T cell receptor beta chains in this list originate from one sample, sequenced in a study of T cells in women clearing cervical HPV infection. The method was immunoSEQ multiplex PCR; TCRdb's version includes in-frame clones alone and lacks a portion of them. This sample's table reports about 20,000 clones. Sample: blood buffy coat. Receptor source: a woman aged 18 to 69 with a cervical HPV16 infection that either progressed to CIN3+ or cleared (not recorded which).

The DNA read from the CDR3 is TGTGCCTGTGCCAGGGAGGGTTCACCC. Translation: CACAREGSP. From start to end, the CDR3 is CACAREGSPLHF. The V and J genes are TRBV30 and TRBJ1-6; possibly TRBD1 for D (5 bases). Read data end 3 residues before the CDR3 end; the end is taken from the germline J gene. This CDR3 has 12 amino acids. Trimming shortened V by 6 bases and J by 9 bases, and 12 bases separated the two germline ends. Per the germline V gene, CDR1 is GTSNPN and CDR2 is SVGIG (reference sequence).

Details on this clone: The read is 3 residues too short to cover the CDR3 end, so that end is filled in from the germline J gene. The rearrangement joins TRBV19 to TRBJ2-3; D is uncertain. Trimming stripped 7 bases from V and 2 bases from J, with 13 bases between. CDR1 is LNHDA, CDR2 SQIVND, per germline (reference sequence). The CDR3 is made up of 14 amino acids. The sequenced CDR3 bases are TGTGCCAGTACCGCTCTCGAACACACAGATACG. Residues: CASTALEHTDT. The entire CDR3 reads CASTALEHTDTQYF.

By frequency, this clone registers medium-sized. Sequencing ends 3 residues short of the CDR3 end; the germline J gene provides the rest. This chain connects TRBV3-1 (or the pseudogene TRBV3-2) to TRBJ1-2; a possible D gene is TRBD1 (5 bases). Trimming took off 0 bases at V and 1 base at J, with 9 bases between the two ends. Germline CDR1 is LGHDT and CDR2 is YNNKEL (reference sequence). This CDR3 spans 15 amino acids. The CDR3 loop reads CASSQDGALNYGYTF. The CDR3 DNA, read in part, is TGTGCCAGCAGCCAAGATGGGGCGCTTAACTATGGC.